This T cell receptor beta chain derives from a study of T-cell memory formation after mild COVID-19. Whole-study results and caveats: CD4/CD8 balance characterized clones contracting day 15 to 85, and CD4+ skew characterized later expanders. For contracting clones, CD4+ ones sat mainly in CM and EM, CD8+ in EMRA. Some clones that responded were present in memory (sampled pre-infection), which suggests cross-reactive memory joined.

CDR3 length: 20 amino acids. With V trimmed by 0 bases and J by 2 bases, 8 bases remained unmatched. Per germline, CDR1 LGHNA and CDR2 YNFKEQ. On this clonotype: Antigen: not known.

Constant-segment primers served in 5'RACE that generated TCR alpha and TCR beta cDNA libraries bearing sample barcodes and UMIs. From the 5' RACE reads, TCRdb called clonotypes with MiXCR, one entry per CDR3 protein. The profile shows 550,000 to 600,000 distinct CDR3 sequences, roughly 20% of them singletons. The V and J genes are TRBV4-2 and TRBJ2-2, with 14 positions matching TRBD2. The receptor was isolated from an adult woman who had mild COVID-19 (a few samples of this study predate the infection). Cell type and time point are not known. Sample: PBMCs or a T cell subset sorted from them (not recorded which). The CDR3 is CASSQDYVGLAGGNTGELFF. CDR3 coding DNA: TGTGCCAGCAGCCAAGATTACGTAGGACTAGCGGGGGGAAACACCGGGGAGCTGTTTTTT.